This T cell receptor beta chain originates from a study of OX40 agonist ivuxolimab in advanced cancers. The table came from immunoSEQ multiplex PCR; TCRdb's copy has only in-frame clones and leaves some out. The profile covers some 30,000 clones, with approximately 87% appearing a single time and roughly 29% taken by the ten largest. The input for sequencing was CD4+ or CD8+ T cells sorted from blood, taken in a trial of the OX40 agonist ivuxolimab. This clonotype was sampled from an adult with an advanced solid tumor such as melanoma, head and neck, liver or kidney cancer.

CDR3 coding DNA: TGCAGCGTTGATCGGTCCTCCATGGGTGAGCAGTTCTTC. It is translated as CSVDRSSMGEQFF. The chain recombines TRBV29-1 with TRBJ2-1; D not resolved. With 3 bases removed from V and 9 bases from J, the gap between germline ends came to 15 bases. The germline V gene encodes CDR1 SQVTM and CDR2 ANQGSEA. The CDR3 covers 13 residues.